This TCR beta chain was captured in a study of lymphopenia after photon versus proton radiotherapy. Findings and limits, study-wide: Survival link was tested only in deceased patients; proton benefit remains a possibility. After lymphocyte nadir, photon-treated repertoires showed oligoclonal expansion, especially CD8+ Temra. Proton therapy kept repertoires fairly stable, unlike photons, which gained effector/memory cells.

The assay was immunoSEQ multiplex PCR, and TCRdb's table has in-frame clones only and misses some. The sample holds under 30,000 clones, around 90% seen once. The CDR3 has 14 amino acids. A note on this clone: Its antigen is currently unknown.

The sample consisted of peripheral blood, taken from a patient treated with photon-based radiotherapy. This receptor was identified in a woman in her fifties or sixties with cholangiocarcinoma. This chain links TRBV21-1 with TRBJ1-5. TRBV21-1 is a pseudogene locus. The CDR3 region has the DNA TGTGCCAGCCGGTCGGGCGGGAACAATCAGCCCCAGCATTTT. This gives the protein CASRSGGNNQPQHF.